This T cell receptor (beta chain) was identified during a study of blood T cell repertoires in COVID-19. About the research overall: T cells, B-cell-depleted T cells, or PBMCs supplied cDNA or gDNA.

Measured with immunoSEQ multiplex PCR; TCRdb has only the in-frame clones, and not every one. In the table there are around 130,000 clones, more than 75% of which are singletons. Germline assignment: CDR1 LNHDA and CDR2 SQIVND (reference sequence). The V and J ends lost 4 bases and 6 bases, in that order; junction bases with no gene match: 1. The CDR3 totals 13 residues. The chain is built from TRBV19 and TRBJ2-1, with 9 bases aligning to TRBD1. Sequencing was done on a sample of peripheral blood. The source of this sequence is a woman aged 45-65 years who had recovered from COVID-19. The CDR3 spells CASSTTGGNEQFF. CDR3 nucleotides: TGTGCCAGTAGTACGACAGGGGGCAATGAGCAGTTCTTC.